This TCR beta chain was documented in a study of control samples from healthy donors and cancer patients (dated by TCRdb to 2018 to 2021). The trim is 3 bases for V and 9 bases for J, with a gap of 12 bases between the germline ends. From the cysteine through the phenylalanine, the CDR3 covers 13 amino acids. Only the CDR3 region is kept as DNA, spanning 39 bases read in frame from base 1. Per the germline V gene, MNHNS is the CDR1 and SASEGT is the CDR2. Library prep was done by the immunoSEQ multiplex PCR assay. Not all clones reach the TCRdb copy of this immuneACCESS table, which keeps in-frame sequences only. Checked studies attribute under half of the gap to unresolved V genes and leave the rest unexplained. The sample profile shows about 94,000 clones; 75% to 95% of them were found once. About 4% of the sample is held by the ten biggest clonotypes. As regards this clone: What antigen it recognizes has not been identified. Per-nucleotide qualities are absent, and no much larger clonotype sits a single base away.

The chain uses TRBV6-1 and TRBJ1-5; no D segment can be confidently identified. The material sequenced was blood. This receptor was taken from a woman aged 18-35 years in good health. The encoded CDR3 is CASSDQDIGPQHF. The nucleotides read TGTGCCAGCAGTGATCAGGATATCGGGCCCCAGCATTTT.